Given below is one TCR beta chain in context. Its specificity is unknown. An Oncomine TCR Beta short-read assay was used to sequence the DNA from cultured CD4+ T cells. A single record per CDR3 protein comes from TCRdb applying MiXCR to the PCR reads. Of fewer than 15,000 distinct CDR3 sequences listed, 65% to 75% are singletons. Treatment reported: roughly 11-day PBMC culture with coronavirus spike peptide pools or control peptides (ViraFEST assay). Antigen-specific T cell expansion with peptide pools preceded TCR sequencing in the ViraFEST approach. PCR positivity was dated March to December 2020, before US Alpha, Beta and Delta variants. Germline trimming cut 5 bases from V and 2 bases from J; bases unmatched to any gene: 6. CDR1 and CDR2 (germline): LNHDA, SQIVND (reference sequence). The length of the CDR3 is 14 residues. These data belong to a study of vaccination and CD4 T cells after COVID-19. Looking at the study overall: SARS-CoV-2 positivity in convalescent patients was established by nasal swab PCR; roughly 9 had mild and one severe disease.

The sequence was obtained from a human donor who had recovered from COVID-19. V gene TRBV19 combines with J gene TRBJ2-7; TRBD2 matches 7 bases. Sequencing was performed on CD4+ T cells from blood, cultured in vitro. The CDR3 nucleotides read TGTGCCAGTAGTTTGGGGACTACACCCTACGAGCAGTACTTC. It yields the protein CASSLGTTPYEQYF. Supplemented by reference TRBV19 and TRBJ2-7, the full variable domain reads DGGITQSPKYLFRKEGQNVTLSCEQNLNHDAMYWYRQDPGQGLRLIYYSQIVNDFQKGDIAEGYSVSREKKESFPLTVTSAQKNPTAFYLCASSLGTTPYEQYFGPGTRLTVT.